One sample yielded the 28 T cell receptor beta chains listed below, sequenced in a study of blood T cell repertoires in COVID-19. This table comes from immunoSEQ multiplex PCR, and its TCRdb copy is limited to in-frame clones, with some not included. The profile shows 400,000 to 450,000 clones, 75% to 90% of them singletons. The specimen sequenced was PBMCs or T cells enriched from blood (not recorded which). The receptors were gathered from a man younger than 45 who had recovered from COVID-19.

The gene calls are TRBV2 and TRBJ1-1, with TRBD1 identical over 7 bases. The junction had 5 bases not matched to a gene; V was cut back by 7 bases and J by 0 bases. This CDR3 has 14 amino acids. Germline lookup yields CDR1 SNHLY and CDR2 FYNNEI. The CDR3 reads CASKVQGVNTEAFF. The CDR3 DNA follows: TGTGCCAGCAAGGTTCAGGGGGTGAACACTGAAGCTTTCTTT. The full variable domain, completed using reference TRBV2 and TRBJ1-1, is EPEVTQTPSHQVTQMGQEVILRCVPISNHLYFYWYRQILGQKVEFLVSFYNNEISEKSEIFDDQFSVERPDGSNFTLKIRSTKLEDSAMYFCASKVQGVNTEAFFGQGTRLTVV.

The chain is built from TRBV10-1 and TRBJ2-2, with D maybe TRBD1 (6 bases). V lost 4 bases, J lost 1 base, and 7 bases lay in between. The CDR3 covers 14 residues. Germline CDR1 and CDR2: WNHNN and SYGVQD (reference sequence). CDR3 bases: TGCGCCAGCAGTGTGGGACAGAACACCGGGGAGCTGTTTTTT. Its translation is CASSVGQNTGELFF.

At least ten counts were recorded for this clone. The rearrangement uses TRBV29-1 and TRBJ1-2; 7 bases line up with TRBD1. The CDR3 contains 11 residues. The V segment lost 3 bases and the J segment 8 bases; nucleotides outside the gene matches: 3. The V gene's germline CDR1 is SQVTM and CDR2 ANQGSEA. The CDR3 loop is CSVDPTGGYTF. CDR3 bases: TGCAGCGTTGACCCGACAGGGGGCTACACCTTC.

In this sample, this clone turned up once. The chain links TRBV5-1 to TRBJ2-2, with D possibly TRBD1 on 6 matching bases. Between the trimmed V and J ends, which lost 2 bases and 5 bases, there was a span of 10 bases. CDR1 is SGHRS and CDR2 is YFSETQ in the germline V gene. The CDR3 has 14 residues. CDR3 sequence: CASSLGQITGELFF. The CDR3 DNA is TGCGCCAGCAGCTTAGGACAGATTACCGGGGAGCTGTTTTTT.

J is TRBJ2-7 and V is TRBV10-1, with D perhaps TRBD2 (6 bases). The CDR3 runs to 13 residues. Germline CDR1 reads WNHNN; CDR2 reads SYGVQD (reference sequence). V lost 4 bases to trimming and J lost 6 bases, with 13 bases between them. The CDR3 nucleotides read TGCGCCAGCAGTGGGGGACTCTCCCTCGAGCAGTACTTC. This sequence encodes CASSGGLSLEQYF.

This clone has just a few counts. This chain links TRBV21-1 with TRBJ2-7; TRBD2 was called by the table and not checked on the DNA. TRBV21-1 is noted as a pseudogene. This CDR3 is 15 amino acids long. CDR3 protein: CASSHKRQRCYEQYF. CDR3 DNA: TGTGCCAGCAGCCATAAACGGCAGAGGTGCTACGAGCAGTACTTC.

The chain links TRBV7-8 to TRBJ1-5; D remains unclear. The CDR3 consists of 12 residues. CDR1 is SGHVS and CDR2 is FQNEAQ in the germline V gene. V lost 4 bases and J 5 bases, leaving 6 bases between the germline ends. DNA for the CDR3: TGTGCCAGCAGCTGGGGAGATCAGCCCCAGCATTTT. Its translation is CASSWGDQPQHF.

The chain recombines TRBV28 with TRBJ2-5; weak D call: TRBD2 (6 bases). The length of the CDR3 is 16 residues. CDR1 is MDHEN and CDR2 is SYDVKM in the germline V gene. V lost 6 bases and J 2 bases, leaving 19 bases between the germline ends. The CDR3 spells CASRPHPRRAQETQYF. The CDR3 region has the DNA TGTGCCAGCAGGCCCCACCCCAGGAGGGCGCAAGAGACCCAGTACTTC.

This clone was recorded a few times. The chain recombines TRBV10-3 with TRBJ1-5, with 9 bases matching TRBD1. V trimming: 2 bases; J trimming: 0 bases; junction bases outside the gene matches: 5. The CDR3 has 17 residues. Germline CDR1 and CDR2: ENHRY and SYGVKD. In nucleotides, the CDR3 is TGTGCCATCAGTGAGGCCGGGACAGGGCATAGCAATCAGCCCCAGCATTTT. It yields the protein CAISEAGTGHSNQPQHF.

The chain is built from TRBV21-1 and TRBJ1-2. TRBV21-1 is an annotated pseudogene. The CDR3 consists of 16 residues. The CDR3 protein is CASSHHSRTDRDGYTF. CDR3 bases: TGTGCCAGCAGCCACCACTCCCGGACTGATAGAGATGGCTACACCTTC.

This clone occurred a few times. This chain connects TRBV13 to TRBJ1-1; 8 nucleotides line up with TRBD1. V lost 2 bases, J lost 5 bases, and 4 bases stayed unmatched. Looked up from germline, CDR1 is PRHDT and CDR2 is FYEKMQ (reference sequence). The CDR3 is 14 residues long. In DNA form, the CDR3 reads TGTGCCAGCAGCTTACAGGGGGCGAGAACTGAAGCTTTCTTT. Translation: CASSLQGARTEAFF.

The rearrangement links TRBV18 to TRBJ1-2, with 7 positions matching TRBD1. The CDR3 is 16 residues long. V was pared by 2 bases and J by 1 base, with 7 bases of the junction left unmatched. The germline V gene encodes CDR1 KGHSH and CDR2 LQKENI. The CDR3 DNA reads as TGTGCCAGCTCACCAGAACGGGACAGAATTAACTATGGCTACACCTTC. Translated: CASSPERDRINYGYTF.

The chain recombines TRBV6-1 with TRBJ2-5; 7 bases line up with TRBD2. The length of the CDR3 is 13 residues. The J segment lost 5 bases and the V segment lost 3 bases, leaving 3 bases of the junction unmatched. Germline CDR1 is MNHNS and CDR2 is SASEGT. This CDR3 reads CASSETSTETQYF. The CDR3 DNA sequence: TGTGCCAGCAGTGAGACTAGCACCGAGACCCAGTACTTC.

The rearrangement joins TRBV5-5 to TRBJ1-1, with a weak D call TRBD1 (5 bases). V lost 0 bases and J 5 bases, leaving 8 bases between the germline ends. CDR3 length: 13 residues. The germline V gene has CDR1 SGHKS and CDR2 YYEKEE (reference sequence). This chain's CDR3 is CASSLEGRTEAFF. CDR3 bases: TGTGCCAGCAGCTTGGAGGGGAGGACTGAAGCTTTCTTT.

The J gene is TRBJ2-3, the V gene TRBV11-3; 10 nucleotides agree with TRBD2. Germline V lookup: CDR1 SGHNT, CDR2 YENEEA. V lost 3 bases to trimming and J lost 9 bases; unmatched junction nucleotides: 9. The CDR3 length is 15 residues. Here the CDR3 DNA reads TGTGCCAGCAGCTTGGGACTAGCGCGGGGCGGAACGCAGTATTTT. Translation: CASSLGLARGGTQYF.

This chain links TRBV7-2 with TRBJ2-1; 13 bases fit TRBD2. This CDR3 comprises 16 residues. The germline V gene encodes CDR1 SGHTA and CDR2 FQGNSA. V was clipped by 5 bases and J by 8 bases; unmatched bases: 9. CDR3 DNA: TGTGCCAGCAGCCCCCCCACTAGCGGGGGGGAGGATGAGCAGTTCTTC. It translates to CASSPPTSGGEDEQFF.

This sequence joins TRBV3-1 (or the pseudogene TRBV3-2) and TRBJ2-7; 10 nucleotides agree with TRBD1. The J segment lost 5 bases and the V segment lost 4 bases, leaving 5 bases of the junction unmatched. Germline lookup yields CDR1 LGHDT and CDR2 YNNKEL (reference sequence). The CDR3 totals 14 residues. The CDR3 DNA follows: TGTGCCAGCAGCCGATCCGGGACAGGGGACGAGCAGTACTTC. Translated: CASSRSGTGDEQYF.

The chain links TRBV5-5 to TRBJ2-2; possible D gene TRBD1, 6 bases. With 4 bases removed from V and 5 bases from J, the gap between germline ends came to 9 bases. There are 13 residues in the CDR3. The germline V gene has CDR1 SGHKS and CDR2 YYEKEE (reference sequence). The CDR3 spells CASSLGGTGELFF. CDR3 nucleotide sequence: TGTGCCAGCAGCCTAGGGGGTACCGGGGAGCTGTTTTTT.

The chain recombines TRBV18 with TRBJ2-7, with 7 bases lining up with TRBD2. Germline V gene data show CDR1 as KGHSH and CDR2 as LQKENI. This CDR3 contains 14 residues. V lost 3 bases, J lost 1 base, and 3 bases stayed unmatched. This CDR3 is CASSPASGSYEQYF. CDR3 nucleotide sequence: TGTGCCAGCTCACCGGCTAGCGGTTCCTACGAGCAGTACTTC.

With regard to this clone: In the same sample, other DNA sequences code for this CDR3. The chain links TRBV19 to TRBJ1-5; D remains ambiguous. Deletions cut 3 bases from V and 4 bases from J, with 7 bases between. This CDR3 has 13 amino acids. Germline values: CDR1 LNHDA, CDR2 SQIVND (reference sequence). Here the CDR3 reads CASSIGGNQPQHF. CDR3 nucleotide sequence: TGTGCCAGTAGTATCGGAGGGAATCAGCCCCAGCATTTT.

This clone was observed a handful of times. V gene TRBV11-2 combines with J gene TRBJ2-7, with 10 bases aligning to TRBD2. Unmatched junction bases numbered 9, after V lost 4 bases and J lost 6 bases. Per the germline V gene, CDR1 is SGHAT and CDR2 is FQNNGV. This CDR3 has 15 amino acids. CDR3 DNA sequence: TGTGCCAGCAGCTCCAAAGCGGGAGGGCCGAGCGAGCAGTACTTC. Protein: CASSSKAGGPSEQYF.

The chain uses TRBV27 and TRBJ2-2; 9 bases fit TRBD1. Germline CDR1 is MNHEY and CDR2 is SMNVEV (reference sequence). The CDR3 has 18 amino acids. The junction had 14 bases not matched to a gene; V was cut back by 5 bases and J by 4 bases. In nucleotides, the CDR3 is TGTGCCAGCAGTAGGGGACAGGGTCCGGTTTACGGCACCGGGGAGCTGTTTTTT. Translated: CASSRGQGPVYGTGELFF.

This sequence joins TRBV5-1 and TRBJ2-3; D remains ambiguous. V was clipped by 4 bases and J by 0 bases, with 6 bases between them. This CDR3 spans 13 amino acids. CDR1 and CDR2 from the germline V gene are SGHRS and YFSETQ. CDR3: CASSPFSTDTQYF. CDR3 DNA sequence: TGCGCCAGCAGCCCCTTTAGCACAGATACGCAGTATTTT.

As DNA, the CDR3 is TGTGCCTGGAGTTTATACCAAGAGACCCAGTACTTC. It is translated as CAWSLYQETQYF. The rearrangement links TRBV30 to TRBJ2-5; D not resolved. CDR1 GTSNPN and CDR2 SVGIG come from the germline V gene (reference sequence). The CDR3 loop spans 12 amino acids. V gave up 2 bases and J gave up 0 bases, with 4 bases separating them. The full variable domain, rest sourced from reference TRBV30 and TRBJ2-5, is SQTIHQWPATLVQPVGSPLSLECTVEGTSNPNLYWYRQAAGRGLQLLFYSVGIGQISSEVPQNLSASRPQDRQFILSSKKLLLSDSGFYLCAWSLYQETQYFGPGTRLLVL.

J is TRBJ2-3 and V is TRBV23-1; a possible D gene is TRBD1 (6 bases). TRBV23-1 falls under the ORF class, with uncertain function. This CDR3 comprises 17 residues. Trimming took 3 bases from V and 3 from J, leaving 19 bases between them. The CDR3 sequence is CASSHRVGTGWTDTQYF. Here the CDR3 DNA reads TGCGCCAGCAGTCATCGTGTGGGCACAGGGTGGACAGATACGCAGTATTTT.

The J gene is TRBJ2-5, the V gene TRBV5-4; D might be TRBD2 (6 bases). CDR1 and CDR2 from the germline V gene are SGHNT and YYREEE (reference sequence). V lost 4 bases, J lost 2 bases, and 21 bases lay in between. This CDR3 is built from 17 residues. CDR3 sequence (DNA): TGTGCCAGCAGCCCCGTGATGAGGCCGGGGGATCAAGAGACCCAGTACTTC. Protein sequence: CASSPVMRPGDQETQYF.

The chain combines TRBV3-1 (or the pseudogene TRBV3-2) with TRBJ1-6, with 7 bases that match TRBD1. The V gene end was trimmed by 4 bases and the J gene end by 5 bases; junction bases not matched to a gene: 8. This CDR3 has 16 residues. Germline CDR1 reads LGHDT; CDR2 reads YNNKEL (reference sequence). The CDR3 region is CASSRETGTDNSPLHF. In nucleotides, the CDR3 is TGTGCCAGCAGCCGAGAAACCGGGACAGATAATTCACCCCTCCACTTT.

The rearrangement uses TRBV27 and TRBJ1-1, with a weak D call TRBD1 (6 bases). V was clipped by 6 bases and J by 4 bases, with 15 bases between them. CDR3 length: 14 residues. CDR1 MNHEY and CDR2 SMNVEV come from the germline V gene (reference sequence). CDR3 sequence: CASRRGGDGTEAFF. In DNA form, the CDR3 reads TGTGCCAGCAGGCGGGGGGGCGACGGCACTGAAGCTTTCTTT.